This T cell receptor beta chain came from a study of graft-versus-host responses after intestinal transplantation. About the study: Induction using anti-thymocyte globulin, followed by tacrolimus and steroids for roughly 3 years, was given to all recipients.

General study findings and limits: Levels of circulating GvH clones at their peak were associated with early post-transplant HvG declines. Within the allografts of patients who had graft-donor T cell macrochimerism, graft-versus-host to host-versus-graft clonal ratios were high.

To note about this clone: As yet, its antigen is unknown.

Germline CDR1 and CDR2: MGHRA and YSYEKL. With 5 bases removed from V and 0 bases from J, the gap between germline ends came to 17 bases. The CDR3 has 17 residues. Sequencing used immunoSEQ multiplex PCR; TCRdb keeps in-frame clones, though not all of them. The sample lists tens of thousands of clones, roughly 83% occurring once. The sequence derives from a human donor who received an intestinal transplant. Sequenced material: unstimulated CD8+ T cells sorted from spleen or lymph node cells, taken before intestinal transplant. The V call is TRBV4-1, the J call TRBJ2-1; TRBD2 is a possible D gene (5 bases). The CDR3 DNA is TGCGCCAGCAGCGGGGTAGCGCGATCCCTCTCCTACAATGAGCAGTTCTTC. It encodes CASSGVARSLSYNEQFF.